The present TCR beta chain was sequenced within a study of OX40 agonist ivuxolimab in advanced cancers. Looking at the study overall: Cohort: more than 75% men, mean age approximately 66, aged roughly 23 to 79.

Study outcomes and limitations: Clonal expansion from baseline to week 6 occurred in both CD4+ and CD8+ T cells.

A word on this clone: The antigen is not known.

Baseline was the first blood sampling point, followed by cycle 4 day 1 and cycle 7 day 1. The table came from immunoSEQ multiplex PCR; TCRdb's copy has only in-frame clones and leaves some out. The sample has more than 45,000 clones, roughly 90% seen once; the top ten hold roughly 7%. The receptor comes from an adult with an advanced solid tumor such as melanoma, head and neck, liver or kidney cancer. The specimen was CD4+ or CD8+ T cells sorted from blood, collected in a trial of the OX40 agonist ivuxolimab.

The CDR3 sequence: CASSPLGGGWGDNEQFF. CDR3 in DNA: TGTGCCAGCAGCCCCCTTGGTGGCGGGTGGGGCGACAATGAGCAGTTCTTC. The genes are TRBV5-4 and TRBJ2-1, with D possibly called TRBD1 or TRBD2 (5 bases each). Trimming took 4 bases from V and 5 from J, leaving 22 bases between them. Germline CDR1 reads SGHNT; CDR2 reads YYREEE (reference sequence). The CDR3 consists of 17 residues. The full variable domain, its missing parts supplied by reference TRBV5-4 and TRBJ2-1, is ETGVTQSPTHLIKTRGQQVTLRCSSQSGHNTVSWYQQALGQGPQFIFQYYREEENGRGNFPPRFSGLQFPNYSSELNVNALELDDSALYLCASSPLGGGWGDNEQFFGPGTRLTVL.